A selection of T cell receptor beta chains follows, all from one sample in a study of graft-versus-host responses after intestinal transplantation. TCRdb's table, derived via immunoSEQ multiplex PCR, lists solely in-frame clones and lacks some. This sample has approximately 89,000 clones, with roughly 90% found just once. Sequences were derived from PBMCs, sampled 453 days after intestinal transplant. All receptors come from a human patient who received an intestinal transplant, so some T cells may come from the graft donor. The CDR3 runs from the conserved cysteine through the conserved F or W. The order of the fields is V gene, D gene, J gene, clone size, CDR3 DNA, CDR3 protein. The D gene is left open where the match is weak. Clone size, where shown, is once, few, many, or a class for clones that have expanded.

>TRBV27|.|TRBJ1-1|.
TGTGCCAGCAGTTTATCACCAGGGTGGGGCACTGAAGCTTTCTTT
CASSLSPGWGTEAFF
>TRBV7-8|.|TRBJ1-5|.
TGTGCCAGCAGCGCCGCGGCTGCGAGCAATCAGCCCCAGCATTTT
CASSAAAASNQPQHF
>TRBV11-2|.|TRBJ1-2|.
TGTGCCAGCAGCTTAGGAGATCACGGCTACACCTTC
CASSLGDHGYTF
>TRBV6-4|.|TRBJ2-3|few
TGTGCCAGCAGTGAACGCGGCGGCACAGATACGCAGTATTTT
CASSERGGTDTQYF
>TRBV9|.|TRBJ1-1|.
TGTGCCAGCAGCGTAGGAGGCGGACCCACTGAAGCTTTCTTT
CASSVGGGPTEAFF
>TRBV5-1|TRBD1|TRBJ2-1|.
TGCGCCAGCAGCCCCGGGACAGGATACAATGAGCAGTTCTTC
CASSPGTGYNEQFF
>TRBV11-2|.|TRBJ1-2|.
TGTGCCGGCAGCTTAAGGCAGGAACCCCACGTCACCTTC
CAGSLRQEPHVTF
>TRBV18|.|TRBJ2-7|.
TGTGCCAGCTCTCCTACCGCCGGGGACACCTACGAGCAGTACTTC
CASSPTAGDTYEQYF
>TRBV29-1|.|TRBJ1-2|few
TGCAGCGTTGAGACGCCGGCAGGGTATCCCTATGGCTACACCTTC
CSVETPAGYPYGYTF
>TRBV9|.|TRBJ2-6|.
TGTGCCAGCAGCGGGAGGACAGCCATCTCTGGGGCCAACGTCCTGACTTTC
CASSGRTAISGANVLTF
>TRBV7-3|.|TRBJ2-2|.
TGTGCCAGCAGCTTGGGGTACACCGGGGAGCTGTTTTTT
CASSLGYTGELFF
>TRBV10-3|TRBD1|TRBJ1-5|once
TGTGCCATCGCCCCCGGGACAGGAGACAATCAGCCCCAGCATTTT
CAIAPGTGDNQPQHF
>TRBV7-9|TRBD1|TRBJ1-1|few
TGTGCCAGCAGCCTCACACAGGGGACTGAAGCTTTCTTT
CASSLTQGTEAFF
>TRBV18|.|TRBJ1-5|.
TGTGCCAGCTCCTGGGGGGCACAGGTCAATCAGCCCCAGCATTTT
CASSWGAQVNQPQHF
>TRBV7-3|.|TRBJ2-6|once
TGTGCCAGCAGCTTCGACTCTGGGGCCAACGTCCTGACTTTC
CASSFDSGANVLTF
>TRBV6-1|.|TRBJ1-1|.
TGTGCCAGCAGTTTTACCAGTTTAAACACTGAAGCTTTCTTT
CASSFTSLNTEAFF
>TRBV6-5|.|TRBJ1-1|.
TGTGCCAGCAGCAACCGATGGCGGAACACTGAAGCTTTCTTT
CASSNRWRNTEAFF
>TRBV27|.|TRBJ2-5|.
TGTGCCAGCAGTTTATCCGCCGAAGAGACCCAGTACTTC
CASSLSAEETQYF
>TRBV4-2|.|TRBJ1-1|.
TGTGCCAGCAGCCAAGATGGTGACAGCGAAGCTTTCTTT
CASSQDGDSEAFF
>TRBV19|.|TRBJ1-5|.
TGTGCCAGTAGGAGGACCGATCAGCCCCAGCATTTT
CASRRTDQPQHF
>TRBV15|TRBD1|TRBJ1-1|.
TGTGCCACCAGCAGAGTGGAGGGGGCGGACACTGAAGCTTTCTTT
CATSRVEGADTEAFF
>TRBV5-4|.|TRBJ2-5|.
TGTGCCAGCAGAGTGGGCCGGAAGAAAGAGACCCAGTACTTC
CASRVGRKKETQYF
>TRBV2|TRBD2|TRBJ2-3|.
TGTGCCAGCGGGGCGGGGGGGCAATCAGATACGCAGTATTTT
CASGAGGQSDTQYF
>TRBV11-3|TRBD2|TRBJ2-1|.
TGTGCCAGCAAAAAGCGGGGGATAAATGAGCAGTTCTTC
CASKKRGINEQFF
>TRBV5-1|.|TRBJ2-3|.
TGCGCCAGCAGCTCCAGGGGCACAGATACGCAGTATTTT
CASSSRGTDTQYF
>TRBV29-1|.|TRBJ2-7|.
TGCAGCGCCCGGACCCCTGGCCTCTACGAGCAGTACTTC
CSARTPGLYEQYF
>TRBV5-4|.|TRBJ2-7|.
TGTGCCAGCGGTATGACAGACGCCTACGAGCAGTACTTC
CASGMTDAYEQYF
>TRBV11-1|.|TRBJ2-3|once
TGTGCCAGCAGCTTTCAGCGGAGCCAAGGGCCCGGAGATACGCAGTATTTT
CASSFQRSQGPGDTQYF
>TRBV5-5|.|TRBJ1-1|.
TGTGCCAGCAGCTTGGCAATAGGAATGAACACTGAAGCTTTCTTT
CASSLAIGMNTEAFF
>TRBV2|.|TRBJ1-2|.
TGTGCCCGAAACACCAAACAGGATTCAATCTATGGCTACACCTTC
CARNTKQDSIYGYTF
>TRBV9|.|TRBJ1-2|.
TGTGCCAGCAGCGTACTCAGAGGCGGCTACACCTTC
CASSVLRGGYTF
>TRBV29-1|TRBD1|TRBJ2-3|.
TGCAGCGCCCGGGACAGGGGGACAGATACGCAGTATTTT
CSARDRGTDTQYF
>TRBV6-1|TRBD1|TRBJ2-7|.
TGTGCCAGCAGTGAAGCTCGGGACAGGGTTTACGAGCAGTACTTC
CASSEARDRVYEQYF
>TRBV7-2|.|TRBJ2-7|.
TGTGCCAGCAGCCCCAGACAGTACTACGAGCAGTACTTC
CASSPRQYYEQYF
>TRBV6-6|.|TRBJ1-1|.
TGTGCCAGCATCGTGGGAGAAGCTTTCTTT
CASIVGEAFF
>TRBV7-9|TRBD1|TRBJ1-1|few
TGTGCCAGCAGCTCCCAGGGGGATGAAGCTTTCTTT
CASSSQGDEAFF
>TRBV6-5|.|TRBJ1-6|.
TGTGCCAGCAGTTACTCGAGTTGGGACTTCGCTTCAGCCCTCCACTTT
CASSYSSWDFASALHF
>TRBV19|.|TRBJ1-1|once
TGTGCCATTCGACCGAGCTTGAACACTGAAGCTTTCTTT
CAIRPSLNTEAFF
>TRBV6-1|TRBD1|TRBJ2-1|.
TGTGCCAGCAACCAACAGGGGGCGTCCTACAATGAGCAGTTCTTC
CASNQQGASYNEQFF
>TRBV11-2|.|TRBJ2-7|.
TGTGCCAGCAGCGGACATAGCTACGAGCAGTACTTC
CASSGHSYEQYF
>TRBV6-4|.|TRBJ1-1|.
TGTGCCAGCAGTGACAGTCCGAACACTGAAGCTTTCTTT
CASSDSPNTEAFF
>TRBV6-5|.|TRBJ1-5|.
TGTGCCAGCGGACTGAATCAGCCCCAGCATTTT
CASGLNQPQHF
>TRBV9|.|TRBJ2-1|.
TGTGCCAGCAGCGTAGAGGGCTATGAGCAGTTCTTC
CASSVEGYEQFF
>TRBV5-1|.|TRBJ2-7|.
TGCGCCAGCAGCTTATCAGGGGTCGAGCAGTACTTC
CASSLSGVEQYF
>TRBV25-1|.|TRBJ1-1|.
TGTGCCAGCAGTGAGGGGGGCCGGAGCACTGAAGCTTTCTTT
CASSEGGRSTEAFF
>TRBV7-9|.|TRBJ2-3|once
TGTGCCAGCAGCCCCCTGGGTGGTGCAGATACGCAGTATTTT
CASSPLGGADTQYF
>TRBV27|.|TRBJ1-1|.
TGTGCCAGCAGTTTATTATCGGGATTAACTGAAGCTTTCTTT
CASSLLSGLTEAFF
>TRBV20-1|.|TRBJ2-5|.
TGCAGTGCTACGAATCAAGAGACCCAGTACTTC
CSATNQETQYF
>TRBV10-3|TRBD1|TRBJ1-1|once
TGTGCCATCAGTACAGGGGGAATGAACACTGAAGCTTTCTTT
CAISTGGMNTEAFF
>TRBV5-1|.|TRBJ2-7|once
TGCGCCAGCAGCCCAGACCCACATCAGGTCGACGAGCAGTACTTC
CASSPDPHQVDEQYF
>TRBV10-3|TRBD2|TRBJ2-5|once
TGTGCCACCGACGACCCTAGCGGGGGGGCCGGGGAGACCCAGTACTTC
CATDDPSGGAGETQYF
>TRBV6-5|TRBD2|TRBJ2-7|.
TGTGCCAGCAGTACCCTTGGGGGGGGGATAAACGAGCAGTACTTC
CASSTLGGGINEQYF
>TRBV20-1|.|TRBJ1-1|.
TGCAGTGCTAGAGTGGGGGGCGCTTTCTTT
CSARVGGAFF
>TRBV10-2|.|TRBJ1-1|few
TGCGCCAGCAGTGCAACAACAGGGAACACTGAAGCTTTCTTT
CASSATTGNTEAFF